The 26 T cell receptor beta chains in this list originate from one sample, sequenced in a study of human T cells and chemical hapten exposure. TCRdb reanalysed the RACE reads using MiXCR and keeps one entry per CDR3 protein. Among 35,000 to 40,000 distinct CDR3 sequences listed, roughly 10% were seen once. This sample's time point: pre-sensitization, week 0. The treatment here: therapeutic diphenylcyclopropenone sensitization with weekly scalp DPC. The input for sequencing was whole blood, taken in connection with sensitization to the hapten diphenylcyclopropenone (DPC). These TCRs come from a young man with alopecia areata. Some clones in this sample may be carry-over from other donors' samples.

This clonotype was observed many times. V usage is TRBV4-2 and J usage is TRBJ2-3; TRBD2 matches at 11 bases. The CDR3 is 15 residues long. Trimming took 5 bases from V and 5 from J; bases not matched to a gene: 6. Germline assignment: CDR1 LGHNA and CDR2 YNFKEQ. The CDR3 nucleotides read TGTGCCAGCAGCAAGACTAGCGGGACGGGAGATACGCAGTATTTT. This gives the protein CASSKTSGTGDTQYF.

This clonotype came up many times. This chain connects TRBV2 to TRBJ2-3; TRBD1 aligns across 10 bases. This CDR3 region has 14 residues. From germline, CDR1 is SNHLY and CDR2 FYNNEI. V lost 10 bases and J lost 6; bases outside the gene matches: 10. DNA for the CDR3: TGTGCCACATCCGACAGGGGGCATACGGATACGCAGTATTTT. This gives the protein CATSDRGHTDTQYF.

The table lists this clonotype with a few counts. For the CDR3, the DNA is TGTGCCAGCAGATCGACAGGTAACCTCTACAATGAGCAGTTCTTC. It codes for CASRSTGNLYNEQFF. The chain couples TRBV5-6 to TRBJ2-1; TRBD1 is a possible D gene (6 bases). V shed 5 bases and J shed 3 bases, with 15 bases lying between them. Germline assignment: CDR1 SGHDT and CDR2 YYEEEE. This CDR3 comprises 15 residues.

V is TRBV2 and J is TRBJ2-2; D is uncertain. Germline V CDR1 and CDR2: SNHLY, FYNNEI. Trimming took 4 bases from V and 4 from J, leaving 7 bases between them. This CDR3 comprises 13 residues. In DNA form, the CDR3 reads TGTGCCAGCAGTGTTTTCCTCACCGGGGAGCTGTTTTTT. Encoded protein: CASSVFLTGELFF.

This clonotype was recorded at least ten times. This chain connects TRBV7-6 to TRBJ2-3; the D is unclear. From germline, CDR1 is SGHVS and CDR2 FNYEAQ. The germline V and J ends were trimmed by 1 base and 7 bases, with 15 bases remaining between them. The CDR3 spans 15 residues. The CDR3 spells CASSLDPLRTYTQYF. CDR3 DNA sequence: TGTGCCAGCAGCTTAGATCCCCTCCGGACCTATACGCAGTATTTT.

The chain couples TRBV30 to TRBJ1-5, with a weak D call TRBD1 (5 bases). Trimming left V 1 base short and J 4 bases short, with 5 bases between. The germline V gene has CDR1 GTSNPN and CDR2 SVGIG (reference sequence). This CDR3 is built from 12 residues. The CDR3: CAWSAGNQPQHF. CDR3 DNA: TGTGCCTGGAGTGCAGGGAATCAGCCCCAGCATTTT.

At least ten counts were recorded for this clonotype. The CDR3 loop reads CASSQRLAGAYEQYV. The CDR3 bases are TGTGCCAGCAGCCAACGACTAGCGGGAGCCTACGAGCAGTACGTC. The genes are TRBV3-1 and TRBJ2-7, with 12 bases identical to TRBD2. The CDR3 is made up of 15 amino acids. In germline, CDR1 is LGHDT, CDR2 YNNKEL (reference sequence). V lost 2 bases, J lost 2 bases, and 1 base stayed unmatched.

There are many counts of this clonotype. The chain combines TRBV9 with TRBJ2-3; 9 bases line up with TRBD2. CDR1 is SGDLS, CDR2 YYNGEE, per germline. Trimming removed 0 bases from V and 5 bases from J; junction bases left unmatched: 13. CDR3 size: 18 residues. The CDR3 DNA follows: TGTGCCAGCAGCGTAGCACCAGCGGGAGGACTTTTGGGAGATACGCAGTATTTT. Residues: CASSVAPAGGLLGDTQYF.

This clonotype has a count of ten or more. The V gene is TRBV11-2, the J gene TRBJ2-1, with D maybe TRBD2 (7 bases). The CDR3 runs to 16 residues. The V and J ends lost 5 bases and 0 bases respectively, with 14 bases between them. Germline CDR1 is SGHAT and CDR2 is FQNNGV. The CDR3 protein is CASSPVRGASYNEQFF. The CDR3 DNA is TGTGCCAGCAGCCCCGTCCGGGGGGCCTCCTACAATGAGCAGTTCTTC.

This clonotype was seen more than once but under ten times. The genes are TRBV18 and TRBJ1-6; D is ambiguous. Germline CDR1 reads KGHSH; CDR2 reads LQKENI. The CDR3 loop spans 17 amino acids. Trimming pared 0 bases from V and 6 bases from J, leaving 15 bases between. CDR3 DNA sequence: TGTGCCAGCTCACCACCGGGCACCCCACTCAGTAATTCACCCCTCCACTTT. It yields the protein CASSPPGTPLSNSPLHF.

This clonotype has a handful of counts. The genes are TRBV25-1 and TRBJ1-6; a possible D gene is TRBD1 (6 bases). CDR1 MGHDK and CDR2 SYGVNS come from the germline V gene. CDR3 size: 13 residues. V dropped 3 bases and J dropped 7 bases, with 7 bases sitting between them. CDR3 coding DNA: TGTGCCAGCAGTGATAGGGGGAATTCACCCCTCCACTTT. Its translation: CASSDRGNSPLHF.

The chain joins TRBV21-1 to TRBJ1-5. TRBV21-1 is annotated as a pseudogene. The CDR3 extends over 11 amino acids. The CDR3 region has the DNA TGTGCCAGCCTTGCGTGTCAGCCCCAGCATTTT. It specifies CASLACQPQHF.

The sample holds a few counts of this clonotype. This chain connects TRBV9 to TRBJ2-3; D assignment may be TRBD1 or TRBD2 (5 bases each). Germline values: CDR1 SGDLS, CDR2 YYNGEE. There are 15 residues in the CDR3. Trimming stripped 1 base from V and 5 bases from J, with 14 bases between. The CDR3 spells CASSVQGARGDTQYF. The CDR3 coding sequence is TGTGCCAGCAGCGTACAAGGGGCTCGGGGAGATACGCAGTATTTT.

This clonotype was picked up many times. The chain joins TRBV12-3 or TRBV12-4 to TRBJ1-2; D is perhaps TRBD1 (6 bases). V was pared by 5 bases and J by 8 bases, with 15 bases between. The CDR3 totals 13 residues. The CDR3 nucleotides are TGTGCCAGCAGTACCATGGGGGGGGGCGGCTACACCTTC. Translated, it gives CASSTMGGGGYTF.

At least ten counts were recorded for this clonotype. The chain has TRBV11-2 and TRBJ1-1; D remains ambiguous. The V gene's germline CDR1 is SGHAT and CDR2 FQNNGV. The CDR3 has 11 amino acids. Between the trimmed V and J ends, which lost 4 bases and 3 bases, there was a span of 3 bases. CDR3 residues: CASSSYTEAFF. In DNA form, the CDR3 reads TGTGCCAGCAGCTCGTACACTGAAGCTTTCTTT.

The table lists this clonotype with many counts. The chain recombines TRBV7-7 with TRBJ2-7, with D tentatively TRBD1 (7 bases). The CDR3 runs to 18 residues. V gave up 5 bases and J gave up 1 base, with 24 bases separating them. Germline V gene sequence: CDR1 SSHAT, CDR2 FNYEAQ (reference sequence). The CDR3 DNA follows: TGTGCCAGCAGCCCCCACCAGGACAGGAGCGCGGGGTCCTACGAGCAGTACGTC. Translation gives CASSPHQDRSAGSYEQYV.

The V and J genes are TRBV7-6 and TRBJ1-1, with a possible D match to TRBD1 (5 bases). The CDR3 loop spans 14 amino acids. Germline loops: CDR1 SGHVS, CDR2 FNYEAQ. The V gene lost 4 bases and the J gene lost 9 bases, with 18 bases spanning the gap. In DNA form, the CDR3 reads TGTGCCAGCAGCTCGCCGTGGGACGTTGGGAAAGCTTTCTTT. Translation gives CASSSPWDVGKAFF.

This clonotype was found a few times. This chain links TRBV12-3 or TRBV12-4 with TRBJ2-1; D not certain. This CDR3 is built from 11 residues. V shed 4 bases and J shed 6 bases, with 4 bases lying between them. In DNA, the CDR3 is TGTGCCAGCAGTTCCCCCAATGAGCAGTTCTTC. This encodes CASSSPNEQFF.

The chain joins TRBV12-5 to TRBJ1-4; D is possibly TRBD1 (5 bases). This CDR3 region has 15 residues. Between the trimmed V and J ends, which lost 0 bases and 6 bases, there was a span of 11 bases. CDR1 is LGHNT, CDR2 FRNRAP, per germline. CDR3 nucleotides: TGTGCTAGTGGTTTGGTCGCCTCGGGGGATGAAAAACTGTTTTTT. This gives the protein CASGLVASGDEKLFF.

Ten or more counts support this clonotype. CDR3 DNA sequence: TGCGCCAGCAGCCAAATCGGTACCCCTGAAGCTTTCTTT. The encoded protein is CASSQIGTPEAFF. The J gene is TRBJ1-1, the V gene TRBV4-3, with D unclear. Germline lookup yields CDR1 LGHNA and CDR2 YSLEER. V was shortened by 2 bases and J by 6 bases, with 10 bases between the two germline ends. The CDR3 consists of 13 residues.

V and J are TRBV5-1 and TRBJ1-5; the D gene is possibly TRBD1 (5 bases). The CDR3 extends over 14 amino acids. Trimming left V 1 base short and J 6 bases short, with 11 bases between. Germline assignment: CDR1 SGHRS and CDR2 YFSETQ. CDR3 loop: CASSLSGASQPQHF. Written as DNA, the CDR3 is TGCGCCAGCAGCTTGAGCGGGGCATCTCAGCCCCAGCATTTT.

This clonotype was detected many times. The chain couples TRBV5-6 to TRBJ2-7; D is ambiguous. Trimming removed 4 bases from V and 6 bases from J, with 14 bases in between. This CDR3 spans 13 amino acids. The V gene's germline CDR1 is SGHDT and CDR2 YYEEEE. CDR3 amino acids: CASSPHGYSEQYV. The CDR3 DNA reads as TGTGCCAGCAGCCCGCACGGGTATTCCGAGCAGTACGTC.

This clonotype has a count of ten or more. J is TRBJ2-5 and V is TRBV5-6; TRBD1 agrees at 7 bases. CDR1 is SGHDT, CDR2 YYEEEE, per germline. The CDR3 is made up of 15 amino acids. The trim removed 3 bases at V and 4 bases at J, leaving 9 bases unmatched. The CDR3, as DNA: TGTGCCAGCAGCTCGGACGAGGGGGCTGGAGAGACCCAGTACTTC. Its protein is CASSSDEGAGETQYF. The entire variable domain, with the rest obtained from reference TRBV5-6 and TRBJ2-5, is as follows: DAGVTQSPTHLIKTRGQQVTLRCSPKSGHDTVSWYQQALGQGPQFIFQYYEEEERQRGNFPDRFSGHQFPNYSSELNVNALLLGDSALYLCASSSDEGAGETQYFGPGTRLLVL.

This clonotype was recorded at least ten times. V is TRBV2 and J is TRBJ1-1; perhaps TRBD1 as D (6 bases). The CDR3 contains 16 residues. The V end lost 7 bases, the J end lost 2 bases, and 20 bases lay between the germline ends. Germline values: CDR1 SNHLY, CDR2 FYNNEI. The CDR3 protein is CASTSQQTGLNTEAFF. CDR3 coding DNA: TGTGCCAGCACTTCCCAACAAACAGGGCTAAACACTGAAGCTTTCTTT.

In its sample, this clonotype was seen a few times. The V call is TRBV6-6, the J call TRBJ2-5; D is undetermined. CDR1 is MNHNY and CDR2 is SVGAGI in the germline V gene (reference sequence). V was pared by 6 bases and J by 5 bases, with 10 bases between. This CDR3 is built from 12 residues. The CDR3 DNA follows: TGTGCCAGCAGCCAACTCGCGGAGACCCAGTACTTC. The encoded protein is CASSQLAETQYF.

The V and J genes are TRBV11-3 and TRBJ1-6; tentatively, D is TRBD1 (5 bases). This CDR3 spans 14 amino acids. V gave up 4 bases and J gave up 6 bases, with 10 bases separating them. CDR1 and CDR2 from the germline V gene are SGHNT and YENEEA. The CDR3 coding sequence is TGTGCCAGCAGCTATTCCGGGGGTAATTCACCCCTCCACTTT. Translating gives CASSYSGGNSPLHF.